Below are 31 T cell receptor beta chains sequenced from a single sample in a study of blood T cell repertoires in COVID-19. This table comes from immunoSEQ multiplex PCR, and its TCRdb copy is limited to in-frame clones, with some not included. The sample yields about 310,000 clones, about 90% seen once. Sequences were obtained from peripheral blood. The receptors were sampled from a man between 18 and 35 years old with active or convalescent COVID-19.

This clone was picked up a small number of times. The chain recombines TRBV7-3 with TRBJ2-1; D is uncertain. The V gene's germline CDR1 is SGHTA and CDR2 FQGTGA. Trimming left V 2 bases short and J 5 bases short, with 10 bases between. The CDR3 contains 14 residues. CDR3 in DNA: TGTGCCAGCAGCTTAGGTGCTACTAACAATGAGCAGTTCTTC. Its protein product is CASSLGATNNEQFF.

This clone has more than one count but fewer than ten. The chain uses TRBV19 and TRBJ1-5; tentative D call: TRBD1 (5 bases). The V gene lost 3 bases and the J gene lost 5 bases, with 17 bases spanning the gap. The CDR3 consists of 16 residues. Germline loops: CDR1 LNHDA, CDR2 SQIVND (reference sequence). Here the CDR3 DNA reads TGTGCCAGTAGTATGGAACAGGCATTAATCTATCAGCCCCAGCATTTT. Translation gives CASSMEQALIYQPQHF.

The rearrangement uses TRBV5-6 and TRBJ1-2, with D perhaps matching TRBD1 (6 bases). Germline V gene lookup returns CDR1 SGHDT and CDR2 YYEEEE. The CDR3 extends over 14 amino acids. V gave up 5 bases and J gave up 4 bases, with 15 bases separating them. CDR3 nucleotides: TGTGCCAGCAGTTGGAGACAGGACCTCTATGGCTACACCTTC. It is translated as CASSWRQDLYGYTF.

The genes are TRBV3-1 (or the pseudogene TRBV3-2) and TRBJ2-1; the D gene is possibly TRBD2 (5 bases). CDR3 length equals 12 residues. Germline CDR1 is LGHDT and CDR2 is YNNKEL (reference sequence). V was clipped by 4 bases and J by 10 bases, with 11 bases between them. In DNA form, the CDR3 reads TGTGCCAGCAGCCTTAGCCGCGGGGAGCAGTTCTTC. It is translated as CASSLSRGEQFF.

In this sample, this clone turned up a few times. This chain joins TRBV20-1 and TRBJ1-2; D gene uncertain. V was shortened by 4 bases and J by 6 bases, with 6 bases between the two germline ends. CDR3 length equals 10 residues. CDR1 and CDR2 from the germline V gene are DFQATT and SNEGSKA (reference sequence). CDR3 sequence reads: CSAIYNGYTF. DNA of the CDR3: TGCAGTGCTATATACAATGGCTACACCTTC.

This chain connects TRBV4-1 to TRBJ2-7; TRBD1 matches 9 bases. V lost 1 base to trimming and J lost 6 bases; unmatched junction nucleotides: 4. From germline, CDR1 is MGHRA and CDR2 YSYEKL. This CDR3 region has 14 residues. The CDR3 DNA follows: TGCGCCAGCAGCCAAGTGGAGACAGGGGGCGAGCAGTACTTC. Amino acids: CASSQVETGGEQYF.

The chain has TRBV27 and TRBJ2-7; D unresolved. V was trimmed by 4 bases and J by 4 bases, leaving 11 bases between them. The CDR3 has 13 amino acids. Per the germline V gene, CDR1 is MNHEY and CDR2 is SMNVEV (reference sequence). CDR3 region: CASSSITRYEQYF. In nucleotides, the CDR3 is TGTGCCAGCAGTTCTATCACCCGGTACGAGCAGTACTTC.

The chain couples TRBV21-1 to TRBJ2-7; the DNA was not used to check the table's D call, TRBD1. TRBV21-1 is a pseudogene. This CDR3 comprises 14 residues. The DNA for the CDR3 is TGTGCCAGCAGCAAGGGGGACATTTGTACCGAGCAGTACTTC. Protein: CASSKGDICTEQYF.

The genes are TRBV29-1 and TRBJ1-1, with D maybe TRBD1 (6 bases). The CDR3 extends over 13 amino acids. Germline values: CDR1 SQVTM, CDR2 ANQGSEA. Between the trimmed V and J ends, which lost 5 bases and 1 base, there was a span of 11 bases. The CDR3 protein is CSVFRDTNTEAFF. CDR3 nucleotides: TGCAGCGTTTTCCGGGACACGAACACTGAAGCTTTCTTT.

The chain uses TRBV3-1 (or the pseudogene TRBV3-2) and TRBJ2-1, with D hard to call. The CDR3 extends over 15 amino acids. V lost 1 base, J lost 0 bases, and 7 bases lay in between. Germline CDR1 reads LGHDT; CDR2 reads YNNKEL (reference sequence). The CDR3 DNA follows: TGTGCCAGCAGCCAAGGACTCAGCTCCTACAATGAGCAGTTCTTC. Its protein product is CASSQGLSSYNEQFF.

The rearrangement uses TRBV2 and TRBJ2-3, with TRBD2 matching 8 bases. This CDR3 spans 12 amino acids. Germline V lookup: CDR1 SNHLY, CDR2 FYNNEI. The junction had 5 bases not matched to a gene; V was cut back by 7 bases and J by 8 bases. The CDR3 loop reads CASIGRVGTQYF. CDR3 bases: TGTGCCAGCATCGGGAGGGTGGGTACGCAGTATTTT.

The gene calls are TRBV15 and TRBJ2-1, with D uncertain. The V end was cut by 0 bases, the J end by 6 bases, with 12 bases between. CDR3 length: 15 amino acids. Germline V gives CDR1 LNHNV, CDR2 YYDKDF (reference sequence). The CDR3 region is CATSRDLGSLNEQFF. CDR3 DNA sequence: TGTGCCACCAGCAGAGATCTTGGCAGTCTCAATGAGCAGTTCTTC.

The CDR3 loop is CASSQERGTAGNTEAFF. CDR3 in DNA: TGCGCCAGCAGCCAAGAAAGAGGGACAGCGGGGAACACTGAAGCTTTCTTT. This chain uses TRBV4-1 with TRBJ1-1, with 7 bases lining up with TRBD1. V lost 0 bases, J lost 1 base, and 8 bases stayed unmatched. This CDR3 spans 17 amino acids. The germline gives CDR1 MGHRA, CDR2 YSYEKL.

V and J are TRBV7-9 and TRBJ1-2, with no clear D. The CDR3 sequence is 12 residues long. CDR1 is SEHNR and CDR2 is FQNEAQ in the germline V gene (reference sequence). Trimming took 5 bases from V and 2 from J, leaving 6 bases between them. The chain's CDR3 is CASSQTNYGYTF. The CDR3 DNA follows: TGTGCCAGCAGCCAGACAAACTATGGCTACACCTTC.

Here the CDR3 reads CASADGLAGANSYEQYF. DNA for the CDR3: TGTGCCAGCGCAGACGGACTAGCGGGAGCGAACTCCTACGAGCAGTACTTC. The chain recombines TRBV13 with TRBJ2-7; TRBD2 agrees at 13 bases. CDR1 and CDR2 (germline): PRHDT, FYEKMQ (reference sequence). Trimming cost V 8 bases and J 0 bases; bases outside gene matches: 10. This CDR3 region has 17 residues.

The CDR3 sequence is CASRPGTGNKEQYF. In DNA form, the CDR3 reads TGTGCCAGCAGACCCGGGACAGGGAATAAGGAGCAGTACTTC. V gene TRBV28 combines with J gene TRBJ2-7, with 9 bases lining up with TRBD1. Germline V CDR1 and CDR2: MDHEN, SYDVKM. V lost 6 bases to trimming and J lost 7 bases; unmatched junction nucleotides: 10. The CDR3 sequence is 14 residues long.

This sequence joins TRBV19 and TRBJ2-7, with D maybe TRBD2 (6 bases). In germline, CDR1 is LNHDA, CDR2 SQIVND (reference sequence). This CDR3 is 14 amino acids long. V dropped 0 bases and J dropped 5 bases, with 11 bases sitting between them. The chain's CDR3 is CASSIDGRGNEQYF. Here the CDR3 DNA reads TGTGCCAGTAGTATAGACGGGAGAGGTAACGAGCAGTACTTC.

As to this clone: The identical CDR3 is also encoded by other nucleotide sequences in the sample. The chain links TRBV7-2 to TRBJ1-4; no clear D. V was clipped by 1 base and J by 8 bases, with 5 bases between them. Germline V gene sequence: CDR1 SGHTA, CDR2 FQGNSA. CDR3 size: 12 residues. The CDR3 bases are TGTGCCAGCAGCTTAGATCGGGAAAAACTGTTTTTT. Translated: CASSLDREKLFF.

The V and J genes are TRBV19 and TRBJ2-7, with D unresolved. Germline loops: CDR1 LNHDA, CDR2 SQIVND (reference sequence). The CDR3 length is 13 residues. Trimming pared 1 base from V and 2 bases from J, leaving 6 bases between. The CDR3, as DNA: TGTGCCAGTAGTATAGGTATAACCTACGAGCAGTACTTC. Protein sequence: CASSIGITYEQYF.

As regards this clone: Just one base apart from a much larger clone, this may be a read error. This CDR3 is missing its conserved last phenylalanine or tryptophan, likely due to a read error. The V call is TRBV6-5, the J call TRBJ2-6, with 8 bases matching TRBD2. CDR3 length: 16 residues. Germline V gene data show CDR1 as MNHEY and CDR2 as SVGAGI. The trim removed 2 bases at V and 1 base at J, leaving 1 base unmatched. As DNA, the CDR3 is TGTGCCAGCAGTTACGGCGGGGGGTCTGGGGCCAACGTCCTGACTTTA. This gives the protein CASSYGGGSGANVLTL.

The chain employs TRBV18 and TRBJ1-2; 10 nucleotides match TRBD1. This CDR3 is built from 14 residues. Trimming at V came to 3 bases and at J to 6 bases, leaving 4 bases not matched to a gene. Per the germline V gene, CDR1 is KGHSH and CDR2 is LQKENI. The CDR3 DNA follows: TGTGCCAGCTCACCGACAGGGGGCGCGGATGGCTACACCTTC. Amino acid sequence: CASSPTGGADGYTF.

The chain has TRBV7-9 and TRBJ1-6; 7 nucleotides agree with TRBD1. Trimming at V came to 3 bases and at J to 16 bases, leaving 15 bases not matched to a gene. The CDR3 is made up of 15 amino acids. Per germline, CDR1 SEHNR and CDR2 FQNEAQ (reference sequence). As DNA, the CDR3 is TGTGCCAGCAGCTTCATCCGGGACAGCAACATACCGCTCCACTTT. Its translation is CASSFIRDSNIPLHF.

The CDR3 spells CASSESEGATQYF. As DNA, the CDR3 is TGTGCCAGCAGCGAAAGCGAGGGCGCGACCCAGTACTTC. The chain uses TRBV9 and TRBJ2-5; D is possibly TRBD2 (5 bases). V was cut by 3 bases and J by 7 bases, with 13 bases left in between. Germline CDR1 SGDLS, CDR2 YYNGEE. This CDR3 has 13 amino acids.

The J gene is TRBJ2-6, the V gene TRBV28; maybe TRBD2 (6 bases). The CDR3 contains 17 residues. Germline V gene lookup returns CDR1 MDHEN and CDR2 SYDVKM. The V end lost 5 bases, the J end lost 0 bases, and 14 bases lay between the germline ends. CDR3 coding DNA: TGTGCCAGCAGTCGAGGGACTTTTAGCTCTGGGGCCAACGTCCTGACTTTC. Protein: CASSRGTFSSGANVLTF. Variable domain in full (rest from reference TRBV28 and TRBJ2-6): DVKVTQSSRYLVKRTGEKVFLECVQDMDHENMFWYRQDPGLGLRLIYFSYDVKMKEKGDIPEGYSVSREKKERFSLILESASTNQTSMYLCASSRGTFSSGANVLTFGAGSRLTVL.

The CDR3 is CASSRGGGTNTGELFF. CDR3 DNA: TGTGCCAGTAGCCGAGGAGGGGGCACGAACACCGGGGAGCTGTTTTTT. V usage is TRBV19 and J usage is TRBJ2-2; D perhaps matches TRBD1 (7 bases). CDR1 and CDR2 from the germline V gene are LNHDA and SQIVND (reference sequence). Trimming pared 6 bases from V and 0 bases from J, leaving 14 bases between. The CDR3 sequence is 16 residues long.

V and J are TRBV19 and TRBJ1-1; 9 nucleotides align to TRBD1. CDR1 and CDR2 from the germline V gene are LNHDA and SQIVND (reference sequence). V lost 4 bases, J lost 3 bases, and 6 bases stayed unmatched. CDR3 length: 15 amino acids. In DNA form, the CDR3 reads TGTGCCAGTAGTACCGCCGGGACAGGGTACACTGAAGCTTTCTTT. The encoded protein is CASSTAGTGYTEAFF.

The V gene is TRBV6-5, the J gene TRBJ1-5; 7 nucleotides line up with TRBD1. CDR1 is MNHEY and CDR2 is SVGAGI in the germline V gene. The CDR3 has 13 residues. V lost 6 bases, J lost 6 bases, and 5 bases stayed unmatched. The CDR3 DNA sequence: TGTGCCAGCAGGTTGACAGGGCCTCAGCCCCAGCATTTT. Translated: CASRLTGPQPQHF.

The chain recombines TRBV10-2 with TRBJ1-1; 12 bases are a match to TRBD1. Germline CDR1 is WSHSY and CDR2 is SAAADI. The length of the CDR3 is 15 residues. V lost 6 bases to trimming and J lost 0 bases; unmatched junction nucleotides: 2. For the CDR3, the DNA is TGCGCCAGCAGGGGGACAGGGGGCTTGAACACTGAAGCTTTCTTT. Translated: CASRGTGGLNTEAFF.

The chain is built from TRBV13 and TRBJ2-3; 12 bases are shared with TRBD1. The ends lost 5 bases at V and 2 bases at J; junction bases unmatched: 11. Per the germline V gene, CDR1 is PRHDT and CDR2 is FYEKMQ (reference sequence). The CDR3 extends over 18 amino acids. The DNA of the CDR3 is TGTGCCAGCAGCCCTGGGACAGGGGGCGCTCCACACACAGATACGCAGTATTTT. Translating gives CASSPGTGGAPHTDTQYF.

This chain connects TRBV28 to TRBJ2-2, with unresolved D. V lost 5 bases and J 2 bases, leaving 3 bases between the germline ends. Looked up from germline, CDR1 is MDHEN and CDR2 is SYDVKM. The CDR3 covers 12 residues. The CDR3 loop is CASSQNTGELFF. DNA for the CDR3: TGTGCCAGCAGTCAAAACACCGGGGAGCTGTTTTTT.

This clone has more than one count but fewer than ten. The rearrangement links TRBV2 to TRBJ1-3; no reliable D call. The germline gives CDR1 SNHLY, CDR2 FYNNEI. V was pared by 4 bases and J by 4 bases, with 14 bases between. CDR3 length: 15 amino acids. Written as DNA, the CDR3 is TGTGCCAGCAGTGGGGTGCCTCTAGGAGGAAACACCATATATTTT. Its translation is CASSGVPLGGNTIYF.